A few counts support the clone carrying this T cell receptor beta chain. No antigen is known for it. There are 15 residues in the CDR3. In germline, CDR1 is MNHEY, CDR2 SVGAGI. Germline trimming cut 6 bases from V and 2 bases from J; bases unmatched to any gene: 8. This PCR relied on a set of 60 Vbeta primers and 13 Jbeta primers. Sequencing was performed with immunoSEQ multiplex PCR; in TCRdb, only in-frame clones are kept and a portion is missing. The sample consists of over 150,000 clones, around 80% of them appearing once. The data were taken from a study of cytomegalovirus exposure and HLA in healthy donors. Across the study: Of the donors genotyped, some 400 in all, over 80% fell in the Caucasian-associated ancestry cluster.

Study conclusions and caveats: V- and J-gene trimming of TCR beta was linked (in a later analysis) to a missense DCLRE1C variant.

The sequence came from a man in his forties in good health and CMV-seronegative. This chain links TRBV6-5 with TRBJ2-7, with 9 bases that match TRBD1. The sequenced sample consisted of PBMCs. CDR3 in DNA: TGTGCCAGCAGCAAACAGGGGGCGCTCCCCTACGAGCAGTACTTC. As protein: CASSKQGALPYEQYF.